This T cell receptor (beta chain) was found in a study of CXCR3-negative and CXCR3-positive naive CD8 T cells (dated by TCRdb to between 2018 and 2020). With respect to the entire study: In total, 130 million to 150 million TRB reads were obtained, corresponding to roughly 1.5 +/- 0.3 million reads per library. Data from ten to twelve donors, pooled across two independent experiments, went into the diversity and physicochemical repertoire analyses. For the TRBV-TRBJ cluster analysis, the naive subsets came from 5 donors, while the memory cells came from 3 donors.

Instrument used: NextSeq 550. The Human TCR Profiling Kit (MiLaboratory) was used to make UMI-labeled 5' RACE TRB cDNA libraries. The full amount of extracted RNA was used for cDNA synthesis, and the full amount of resulting cDNA was used for PCR amplification. Libraries were prepared in parallel with an identical number of PCR cycles. The source study handled its data this way. About 53,000 +/- 9,400 unique UMI-labeled TRB cDNA molecules per library were extracted with MIGEC and MiXCR, with at least two reads per UMI required. An average of about 40,000 +/- 10,000 functional in-frame TRB CDR3 nucleotide clonotypes without stop codons was found per library. Diversity metrics, including normalized Shannon-Wiener and Chao1, were computed in VDJtools after downsampling to 5000 UMI-labeled TRB molecules per sample. VDJtools was used to calculate clonotype-size-weighted physicochemical properties of the central five CDR3 residues, namely interaction energy, strength, volume and Kidera factor 4. TCRdb reprocessed the reads into one record per CDR3 protein sequence, lacking DNA. The V and J calls and clone size come from TCRdb's table, not from the authors' own analysis. The sample table holds more than 75,000 distinct CDR3 sequences. 0.62% of the sample rests with the top ten.

For every CD8+ T cell subset, 250,000 to 300,000 cells were flow-sorted straight into RLT lysis buffer, and each subset was sorted in triplicate. Naive CD8+ T cells were defined stringently as CD45RO-CCR7+CD27+CD95- to exclude memory contaminants. Peripheral blood mononuclear cells were isolated from buffy coats by standard density gradient centrifugation. Naive CXCR3-negative and CXCR3-positive CD8+ T cells were flow-sorted using a FACSAria III. Total RNA was extracted from sorted cells using an RNeasy Mini Kit. To note about this clonotype: It has no known antigen specificity.

Including the terminal cysteine and phenylalanine, the CDR3 comprises 14 residues. DNA was not recorded. Taken from the germline V gene (reference sequence), the CDR1 and CDR2 loops are DFQATT and SNEGSKA. Overall study results and their limits: TRBV-TRBJ usage was similar between naive CXCR3-negative and CXCR3-positive cells from the same donor, while memory cells showed distinct patterns. Repertoire diversity was comparably high in both naive subsets but much lower in memory CD8+ T cells. Because CXCR3 expression was partially decreased after cryopreservation, freshly isolated PBMCs were used for most assays. TRB CDR3s from CXCR3-positive naive cells showed higher hydrophobicity (lower Kidera factor 4), lower energy, and higher strength and volume indices than CXCR3-negative naive cells. Because surface CD5, which is linked to self-reactivity in mice, was comparable between the naive subsets, TCR interaction strength was also inferred from the physicochemical properties of TRB CDR3s.

Recombination connected TRBV20-1 to TRBJ2-5. The material sequenced was naive CXCR3+ CD8+ T cells from blood. The cell subset or site label, as the study defines it: CD45RO-CCR7+CD27+CD95- naive CD8+ T cells expressing CXCR3 (TNR3+). The clonotype was recovered from a human donor in good health. Some clones in this sample may be carry-over from other donors' samples. The CDR3 protein: CSARDRLIQETQYF.